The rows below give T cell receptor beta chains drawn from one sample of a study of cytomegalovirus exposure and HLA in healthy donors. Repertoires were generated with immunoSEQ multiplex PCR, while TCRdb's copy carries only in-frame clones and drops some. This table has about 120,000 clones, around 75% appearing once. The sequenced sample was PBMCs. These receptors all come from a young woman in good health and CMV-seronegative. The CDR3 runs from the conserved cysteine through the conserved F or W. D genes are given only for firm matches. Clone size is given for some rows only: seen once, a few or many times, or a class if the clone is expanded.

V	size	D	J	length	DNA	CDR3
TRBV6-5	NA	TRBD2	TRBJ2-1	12	TGCCTCGTCCACGGGGGGTACAATGAGCAGTTCTTC	CLVHGGYNEQFF
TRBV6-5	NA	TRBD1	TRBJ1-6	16	TGTGCCAGCAGTTACAATACAGGGGTGAATAATTCACCCCTCCACTTT	CASSYNTGVNNSPLHF
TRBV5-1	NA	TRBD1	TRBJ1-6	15	TGCGCCAGCAGCCTCCGGACAGGGAGAAATTCACCCCTCCACTTT	CASSLRTGRNSPLHF
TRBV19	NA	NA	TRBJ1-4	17	TGTGCCAGTAGCAAAACCGGGAACCCCGCAACTAATGAAAAACTGTTTTTT	CASSKTGNPATNEKLFF
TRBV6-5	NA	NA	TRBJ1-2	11	TGTGCCGGCCGGACAGACTATGGCTACACCTTC	CAGRTDYGYTF
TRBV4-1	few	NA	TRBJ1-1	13	TGCGCCAGCAGCCAAGTTATAGGGGTAGAAGCTTTCTTT	CASSQVIGVEAFF
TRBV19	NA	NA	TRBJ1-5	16	TGTGCCAGTAGTATCATCAGGGGCGCGGGCAATCAGCCCCAGCATTTT	CASSIIRGAGNQPQHF
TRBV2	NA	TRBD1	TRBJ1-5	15	TGTGCCAGCAGAACAGACAGGGCCAACAATCAGCCCCAGCATTTT	CASRTDRANNQPQHF
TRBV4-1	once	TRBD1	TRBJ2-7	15	TGCGCCAGCAGCCAATTGACAGGGGTAAACTACGAGCAGTACTTC	CASSQLTGVNYEQYF
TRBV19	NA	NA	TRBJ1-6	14	TGTGCCAGTCGTGAGGACTCCTATAATTCACCCCTCCACTTT	CASREDSYNSPLHF
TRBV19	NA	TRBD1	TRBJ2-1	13	TGTGCCAGTACCCGCGTCACGGACAGGCTCAAGTTCTTC	CASTRVTDRLKFF
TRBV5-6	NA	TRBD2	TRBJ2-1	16	TGTGCCAGCAGCCGCACCCCAGCGGGGGTGTTCGATGAGCAGTTCTTC	CASSRTPAGVFDEQFF
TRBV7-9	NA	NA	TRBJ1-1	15	TGTGCCAGCAGCTTCCCCCTCGGACAGTACACTGAAGCTTTCTTT	CASSFPLGQYTEAFF
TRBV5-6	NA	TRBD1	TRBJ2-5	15	TGTGCCAGCAGCTTGGCGAACAGGGGGCCCTGGACCCAGTACTTC	CASSLANRGPWTQYF
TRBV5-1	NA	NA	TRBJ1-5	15	TGCGCCAGCAGCCTCACAGGGAATGGCAATCAGCCCCAGCATTTT	CASSLTGNGNQPQHF
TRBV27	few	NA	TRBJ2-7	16	TGTGCCAGCAGTTTATCCACAGGAGTTTTCTCCTACGAGCAGTACTTC	CASSLSTGVFSYEQYF
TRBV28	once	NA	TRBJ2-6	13	TGTGCCAGCACCCTGTCTGGGGCCAACGTCCTGACTTTC	CASTLSGANVLTF
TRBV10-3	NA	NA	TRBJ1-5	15	TGTGCCATCAGTGAGGGGTCAGGAGGGTATCAGCCCCAGCATTTT	CAISEGSGGYQPQHF
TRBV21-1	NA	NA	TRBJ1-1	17	TGTGCCAGCAGCAAATGGGGTCGGGACATCCCGTGTCATGAAGCTTTCTTT	CASSKWGRDIPCHEAFF
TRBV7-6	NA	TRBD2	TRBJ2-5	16	TGTGCCAGCAGCTTAGGGGGCGGGGGGGCCCAAGAGACCCAGTACTTC	CASSLGGGGAQETQYF
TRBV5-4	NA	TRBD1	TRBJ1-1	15	TGTGCCAGCAGCAGCCGGACAGGGCTGAACACTGAAGCTTTCTTT	CASSSRTGLNTEAFF
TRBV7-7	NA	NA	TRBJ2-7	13	TGTGCTAGCAGCTTAGGAGCCTCCTACGAGCAGTACTTC	CASSLGASYEQYF
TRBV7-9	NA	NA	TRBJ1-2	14	TGTTCCAGCAGTATTTCAGGGGCTAACTATGGCTACACCTTC	CSSSISGANYGYTF
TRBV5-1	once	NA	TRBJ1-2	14	TGCGCCAGCAGGGTTCAGGTGACAGTTTATGGCTACACCTTC	CASRVQVTVYGYTF
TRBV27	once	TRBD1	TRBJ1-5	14	TGTGCCAGCAGTCCGGGACAGGGTAATCAGCCCCAGCATTTT	CASSPGQGNQPQHF
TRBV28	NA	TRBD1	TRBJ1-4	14	TGTGCCAGCAGCCAAGGGGGCAGGGATGAAAAACTGTTTTTT	CASSQGGRDEKLFF
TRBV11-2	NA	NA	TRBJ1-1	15	TGTGCCAGCAGCCCAACCAGGGGACAGAACACTGAAGCTTTCTTT	CASSPTRGQNTEAFF
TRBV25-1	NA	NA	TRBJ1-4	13	TGTGCCAGCAGTGAGGAGGGGAAGGAAAAACTGTTTTTT	CASSEEGKEKLFF
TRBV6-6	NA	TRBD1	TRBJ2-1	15	TGTGCCAGCAGTTACGACAGGGGGTCCTACAATGAGCAGTTCTTC	CASSYDRGSYNEQFF
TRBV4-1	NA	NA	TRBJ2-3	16	TGCGCCAGCAGCCAAGTACCGGGAGCTAGCACAGATACGCAGTATTTT	CASSQVPGASTDTQYF
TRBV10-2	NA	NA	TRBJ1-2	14	TGCGCCAGCAGTTATAAGCGACAGGTGGGGGGCTACACCTTC	CASSYKRQVGGYTF
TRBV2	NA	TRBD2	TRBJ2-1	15	TGTGCCAGCAAAAAAGGGACTAGCGGAAAAGATGAGCAGTTCTTC	CASKKGTSGKDEQFF
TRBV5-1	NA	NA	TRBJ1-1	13	TGCGCCAGCAGCACGGGACAACACACTGAAGCTTTCTTT	CASSTGQHTEAFF
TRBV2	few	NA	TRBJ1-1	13	TGTGCCAGCAGCGGGGTGGGGAACACTGAAGCTTTCTTT	CASSGVGNTEAFF
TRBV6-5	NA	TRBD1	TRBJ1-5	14	TGTGCCAGCCGCCCCGGGACAGGTCTTATGCCCCAGCATTTT	CASRPGTGLMPQHF
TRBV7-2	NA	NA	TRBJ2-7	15	TGTGCCAGCAGCTTATTGACAGGACTTACCTACGAGCAGTACTTC	CASSLLTGLTYEQYF
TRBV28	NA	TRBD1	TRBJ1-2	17	TGTGCCAGCTTTGTCCGATCGCCCGGGACAGGGAACTATGGCTACACCTTC	CASFVRSPGTGNYGYTF
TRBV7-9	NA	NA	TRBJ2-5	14	TGTGCCAGCAGCTTAGCGGGGGCTCAAGAGACCCAGTACTTC	CASSLAGAQETQYF
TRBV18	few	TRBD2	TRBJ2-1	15	TGTGCCAGCTCACCAGGGACTAGCTCCTACAATGAGCAGTTCTTC	CASSPGTSSYNEQFF
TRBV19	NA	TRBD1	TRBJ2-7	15	TGTGCCAGTAGTGTCGGACAGGGGGCCTCCTACGAGCAGTACTTC	CASSVGQGASYEQYF